Following are 18 T cell receptor beta chains from one sample sequenced in a study of a mutant IDH1 vaccine in newly diagnosed glioma. The repertoire was sequenced with immunoSEQ multiplex PCR; TCRdb's copy has only in-frame clones and lacks some. The sample has 35,000 to 50,000 clones; around 94% are singletons. Regarding time point: week 35, safety follow-up. Each dose of the vaccine consisted of 300 ug of mutant IDH1 20-mer peptide, with topical imiquimod. Which antigens these TCRs recognize remains unknown. This specimen consisted of PBMCs, obtained from a glioma patient whose treatment included an IDH1 peptide vaccine. These receptors were collected from a man in his fifties with glioma.

This chain uses TRBV19 with TRBJ1-3; maybe TRBD1 (5 bases). Trimming removed 2 bases from V and 2 bases from J, with 7 bases in between. The CDR3 extends over 14 amino acids. Per the germline V gene, CDR1 is LNHDA and CDR2 is SQIVND (reference sequence). CDR3 DNA sequence: TGTGCCAGTAGTATAACAGGACCTGGAAACACCATATATTTT. Its translation is CASSITGPGNTIYF.

V and J are TRBV5-5 and TRBJ1-2, with D tentatively TRBD1 (5 bases). From germline, CDR1 is SGHKS and CDR2 YYEKEE (reference sequence). The V gene lost 4 bases and the J gene lost 6 bases, with 19 bases spanning the gap. This CDR3 is 15 amino acids long. CDR3 protein: CASSRLGHGLDGYTF. The CDR3, as DNA: TGTGCCAGCAGCCGCCTTGGACACGGCTTGGATGGCTACACCTTC.

The gene calls are TRBV28 and TRBJ1-1; D not certain. V was cut by 2 bases and J by 6 bases, with 10 bases left in between. The CDR3 extends over 13 amino acids. Germline V CDR1 and CDR2: MDHEN, SYDVKM. The CDR3 DNA follows: TGTGCCAGCAGTTTAGACACGACCCCTGAAGCTTTCTTT. Translation gives CASSLDTTPEAFF.

The genes are TRBV29-1 and TRBJ2-1; 9 bases map to TRBD2. With 7 bases clipped from V and 4 bases from J, the junction kept 8 bases outside the gene matches. The CDR3 is made up of 14 amino acids. Germline values: CDR1 SQVTM, CDR2 ANQGSEA. The CDR3 nucleotides read TGCAGCGGATTAGCGGGAGAGATGTACAATGAGCAGTTCTTC. This gives the protein CSGLAGEMYNEQFF.

The rearrangement uses TRBV5-4 and TRBJ2-5; 8 positions match TRBD1. The J segment lost 5 bases and the V segment lost 0 bases, leaving 15 bases of the junction unmatched. Germline lookup yields CDR1 SGHNT and CDR2 YYREEE (reference sequence). The CDR3 extends over 18 amino acids. In DNA, the CDR3 is TGTGCCAGCAGCTTGGTTTTTAGCCGCGACAGGGGATGGGAGACCCAGTACTTC. Amino acid sequence: CASSLVFSRDRGWETQYF.

The chain combines TRBV7-9 with TRBJ2-1; TRBD2 agrees at 10 bases. Germline assignment: CDR1 SEHNR and CDR2 FQNEAQ (reference sequence). J gave up 9 bases and V 2 bases, and 1 base lay outside the gene matches. The CDR3 is 13 amino acids. CDR3 in amino acids: CASSLLAGAEQFF. The CDR3, as DNA: TGTGCCAGCAGCTTACTAGCGGGAGCTGAGCAGTTCTTC.

This clone was seen more than once but under ten times. This sequence joins TRBV27 and TRBJ1-1; a weak D match, TRBD1 (5 bases). The germline V and J ends were trimmed by 5 bases and 0 bases, with 16 bases remaining between them. Germline V lookup: CDR1 MNHEY, CDR2 SMNVEV (reference sequence). This CDR3 has 16 amino acids. This CDR3 is CASSARVGGMNTEAFF. The CDR3 DNA is TGTGCCAGCAGTGCCCGGGTGGGGGGGATGAACACTGAAGCTTTCTTT.

The V call is TRBV7-2, the J call TRBJ1-5; D is uncertain. Germline assignment: CDR1 SGHTA and CDR2 FQGNSA. This CDR3 contains 13 residues. Trimming stripped 5 bases from V and 6 bases from J, with 11 bases between. The CDR3, as DNA: TGTGCCAGCAGCACGTTTCCGGGTCAGCCCCAGCATTTT. Translated, it gives CASSTFPGQPQHF.

The chain's CDR3 is CASSPQQGAREQYF. CDR3 sequence (DNA): TGTGCCAGCAGTCCCCAACAGGGGGCGAGGGAGCAGTACTTC. The chain joins TRBV28 to TRBJ2-7, with 9 bases fitting TRBD1. Losses at the gene ends were 5 bases for V and 7 bases for J; bases not matched to a gene: 9. This CDR3 has 14 amino acids. In germline, CDR1 is MDHEN, CDR2 SYDVKM.

The chain links TRBV6-1 to TRBJ2-5, with 8 bases matching TRBD1. CDR1 is MNHNS and CDR2 is SASEGT in the germline V gene. Trimming at V came to 3 bases and at J to 13 bases, leaving 13 bases not matched to a gene. The CDR3 is made up of 14 amino acids. CDR3 nucleotide sequence: TGTGCCAGCAGTGACGGCTGGTTGAATGACAGGGGGTACTTC. Protein sequence: CASSDGWLNDRGYF.

The V call is TRBV4-1, the J call TRBJ2-5, with D hard to call. This CDR3 region has 13 residues. V gave up 4 bases and J gave up 5 bases, with 11 bases separating them. Germline V gene data show CDR1 as MGHRA and CDR2 as YSYEKL. The CDR3 sequence: CASSRLLGETQYF. Written as DNA, the CDR3 is TGCGCCAGCAGCCGACTCCTTGGGGAGACCCAGTACTTC.

The chain has TRBV27 and TRBJ2-3, with D hard to call. This CDR3 region has 11 residues. CDR1 and CDR2 (germline): MNHEY, SMNVEV (reference sequence). V was clipped by 0 bases and J by 9 bases, with 4 bases between them. CDR3 amino acids: CASSLSGTQYF. For the CDR3, the DNA is TGTGCCAGCAGTTTATCCGGGACGCAGTATTTT.

The genes are TRBV5-1 and TRBJ2-6; D unclear. CDR1 is SGHRS, CDR2 YFSETQ, per germline. This CDR3 has 18 amino acids. Trimming removed 1 base from V and 1 base from J, with 15 bases in between. The CDR3 region has the DNA TGCGCCAGCAGCTTGATTTTGCCAGTATCTTCTGGGGCCAACGTCCTGACTTTC. It yields the protein CASSLILPVSSGANVLTF.

This clone has only one observation. The chain combines TRBV7-9 with TRBJ1-5; D is ambiguous. The V end was cut by 5 bases, the J end by 0 bases, with 8 bases between. This CDR3 comprises 14 residues. Germline values: CDR1 SEHNR, CDR2 FQNEAQ (reference sequence). The CDR3 nucleotides are TGTGCCAGCAGCCTCCTTTATAGCAATCAGCCCCAGCATTTT. Protein: CASSLLYSNQPQHF.

The chain employs TRBV5-1 and TRBJ2-1, with D unclear. Looked up from germline, CDR1 is SGHRS and CDR2 is YFSETQ. The V and J ends lost 4 bases and 8 bases respectively, with 10 bases between them. This CDR3 spans 12 amino acids. The CDR3 region has the DNA TGCGCCAGCAGCATAGTGGGGTATGAGCAGTTCTTC. Translating it yields CASSIVGYEQFF.

The rearrangement uses TRBV19 and TRBJ1-1; 10 bases match TRBD1. The CDR3 length is 14 residues. After removal of 8 bases from V and 5 bases from J, the junction contained 8 bases not matched to a gene. From germline, CDR1 is LNHDA and CDR2 SQIVND (reference sequence). Written as DNA, the CDR3 is TGTGCCAGTTATCCGGGACAGGGGATTACTGAAGCTTTCTTT. Amino acid sequence: CASYPGQGITEAFF.

This clone appeared once. The chain recombines TRBV2 with TRBJ2-5, with TRBD1 matching over 11 bases. Germline V lookup: CDR1 SNHLY, CDR2 FYNNEI. CDR3 length: 15 residues. Unmatched junction bases numbered 7, after V lost 6 bases and J lost 4 bases. CDR3 region: CASSHGQGAVETQYF. The CDR3 DNA reads as TGTGCCAGCAGCCACGGACAGGGGGCCGTAGAGACCCAGTACTTC.

The gene calls are TRBV6-1 and TRBJ1-4; D perhaps matches TRBD1 (6 bases). The CDR3 totals 17 residues. Germline CDR1 reads MNHNS; CDR2 reads SASEGT. Trimming took off 0 bases at V and 4 bases at J, with 15 bases between the two ends. CDR3 protein: CASSEASRGALNEKLFF. The CDR3, as DNA: TGTGCCAGCAGTGAAGCGAGTCGGGGGGCGCTTAATGAAAAACTGTTTTTT.